Following are 13 T cell receptor beta chains from one sample sequenced in a study of blood T cell repertoires in COVID-19. Data came from immunoSEQ multiplex PCR; TCRdb stores just in-frame clones and leaves some out. The sample yields around 100,000 clones, 80% to 90% seen once. Specimen: peripheral blood. The receptors originated from a man aged 50 to 60 with COVID-19, enrolled during active disease.

This sequence joins TRBV28 and TRBJ1-2, with D unclear. The CDR3 extends over 14 amino acids. Germline values: CDR1 MDHEN, CDR2 SYDVKM. Trimming shortened V by 9 bases and J by 4 bases, and 18 bases separated the two germline ends. The CDR3 DNA reads as TGTGCCAGTGCTCGTATAGCGGCCCGCTATGGCTACACCTTC. It is translated as CASARIAARYGYTF.

This clone was counted a single time. The chain joins TRBV9 to TRBJ2-1; weak D call: TRBD2 (6 bases). Trimming removed 3 bases from V and 5 bases from J, with 15 bases in between. The germline V gene encodes CDR1 SGDLS and CDR2 YYNGEE. The CDR3 covers 15 residues. In DNA, the CDR3 is TGTGCCAGCAGCGGTCGAGCGGGTCTTGACAATGAGCAGTTCTTC. Its translation is CASSGRAGLDNEQFF. The variable domain in full, completed from reference TRBV9 and TRBJ2-1, reads DSGVTQTPKHLITATGQRVTLRCSPRSGDLSVYWYQQSLDQGLQFLIQYYNGEERAKGNILERFSAQQFPDLHSELNLSSLELGDSALYFCASSGRAGLDNEQFFGPGTRLTVL.

This clone was seen just once. The chain has TRBV27 and TRBJ2-1; 9 bases are a match to TRBD1. Trimming removed 5 bases from V and 3 bases from J; junction bases left unmatched: 8. The germline CDR1 and CDR2 sequences are MNHEY and SMNVEV (reference sequence). CDR3 length: 16 amino acids. The CDR3: CASSGGTGSNYNEQFF. As DNA, the CDR3 is TGTGCCAGCAGTGGGGGGACAGGGAGTAACTACAATGAGCAGTTCTTC.

V gene TRBV23-1 combines with J gene TRBJ1-6; the D gene is possibly TRBD1 (5 bases). TRBV23-1 is an open reading frame, and its role is uncertain. The CDR3 covers 20 residues. V lost 8 bases, J lost 0 bases, and 26 bases lay in between. The CDR3 sequence: CASVPVLMAGQSSYNSPLHF. CDR3 nucleotide sequence: TGCGCCAGCGTTCCGGTACTTATGGCAGGGCAGAGCTCCTATAATTCACCCCTCCACTTT.

This chain joins TRBV24-1 and TRBJ1-1; a weak D match, TRBD1 (5 bases). The V gene lost 5 bases and the J gene lost 6 bases, with 12 bases spanning the gap. Germline CDR1 KGHDR, CDR2 SFDVKD. CDR3 size: 13 residues. CDR3 sequence (DNA): TGTGCCACCAGTGCGCCAGGGAAGGCTGAAGCTTTCTTT. Protein: CATSAPGKAEAFF.

The chain has TRBV6-2 or TRBV6-3 and TRBJ1-2, with D possibly being TRBD1 (5 bases). The CDR3 extends over 12 amino acids. CDR1 and CDR2 (germline): MNHEY, SVGEGT. Trimming took 6 bases from V and 8 from J, leaving 13 bases between them. The CDR3 sequence: CASSQGVNGYTF. CDR3 coding DNA: TGTGCCAGCAGCCAGGGAGTGAACGGCTACACCTTC.

This clone was detected once. The rearrangement links TRBV28 to TRBJ2-7; the D is unclear. CDR1 is MDHEN, CDR2 SYDVKM, per germline. V was cut by 4 bases and J by 4 bases, with 8 bases left in between. The length of the CDR3 is 12 residues. CDR3 region: CASSSTTYEQYF. The DNA for the CDR3 is TGTGCCAGCAGTTCGACGACATACGAGCAGTACTTC.

This clone was counted once. This rearrangement joins TRBV6-5 to TRBJ2-7; tentative D call: TRBD1 (6 bases). V dropped 7 bases and J dropped 3 bases, with 19 bases sitting between them. Germline lookup yields CDR1 MNHEY and CDR2 SVGAGI. The length of the CDR3 is 15 residues. The CDR3 sequence is CASTKAPDRDYEQYF. CDR3 DNA sequence: TGTGCCAGCACCAAAGCCCCGGACAGAGACTACGAGCAGTACTTC.

This clone was observed once. The rearrangement uses TRBV6-5 and TRBJ2-6; D not resolved. Looked up from germline, CDR1 is MNHEY and CDR2 is SVGAGI. The V end lost 7 bases, the J end lost 4 bases, and 8 bases lay between the germline ends. The CDR3 is 13 amino acids. This CDR3 is CASNSAGANVLTF. The CDR3 region has the DNA TGTGCCAGCAACTCCGCCGGGGCCAACGTCCTGACTTTC.

The V call is TRBV9, the J call TRBJ2-1; D is ambiguous. CDR3 length: 13 amino acids. The V end lost 0 bases, the J end lost 9 bases, and 10 bases lay between the germline ends. Germline CDR1 reads SGDLS; CDR2 reads YYNGEE. CDR3 region: CASSVGVLGEQFF. CDR3 nucleotide sequence: TGTGCCAGCAGCGTAGGTGTTCTCGGTGAGCAGTTCTTC. Full variable domain (remainder filled in from reference TRBV9 and TRBJ2-1): DSGVTQTPKHLITATGQRVTLRCSPRSGDLSVYWYQQSLDQGLQFLIQYYNGEERAKGNILERFSAQQFPDLHSELNLSSLELGDSALYFCASSVGVLGEQFFGPGTRLTVL.

This clone appeared a single time. The gene calls are TRBV18 and TRBJ1-5; D may be TRBD1 (6 bases). This CDR3 has 16 amino acids. Germline V gene lookup returns CDR1 KGHSH and CDR2 LQKENI. The V end lost 3 bases, the J end lost 4 bases, and 16 bases lay between the germline ends. The CDR3 DNA is TGTGCCAGCTCACCGCCTTCGGGGACAACGAATCAGCCCCAGCATTTT. It encodes CASSPPSGTTNQPQHF.

V usage is TRBV2 and J usage is TRBJ2-5, with D unresolved. The CDR3 consists of 14 residues. V lost 4 bases and J lost 2, with 11 bases in between. Germline CDR1 and CDR2: SNHLY and FYNNEI. The CDR3: CASSGSAGQETQYF. The DNA of the CDR3 is TGTGCCAGCAGTGGTTCGGCAGGACAAGAGACCCAGTACTTC. The full variable domain, completed using reference TRBV2 and TRBJ2-5, is EPEVTQTPSHQVTQMGQEVILRCVPISNHLYFYWYRQILGQKVEFLVSFYNNEISEKSEIFDDQFSVERPDGSNFTLKIRSTKLEDSAMYFCASSGSAGQETQYFGPGTRLLVL.

J is TRBJ2-3 and V is TRBV6-2 or TRBV6-3; weak D call: TRBD2 (5 bases). The germline V gene has CDR1 MNHEY and CDR2 SVGEGT. V lost 6 bases, J lost 4 bases, and 11 bases lay in between. The CDR3 contains 13 residues. The CDR3 DNA reads TGTGCCAGCAGCCTGGGAGACGCAGATACGCAGTATTTT. This gives the protein CASSLGDADTQYF.